This record covers a single T cell receptor beta chain. Its antigen is undetermined. Sequenced by immunoSEQ multiplex PCR; TCRdb stores in-frame clones only, minus some. The data contain more than 50,000 clones, approximately 87% of them singletons. The sample belongs to a study of pediatric ulcerative colitis. Germline V gives CDR1 MNHNY, CDR2 SVGAGI (reference sequence). The CDR3 covers 16 residues. V was trimmed by 2 bases and J by 3 bases, leaving 17 bases between them. Controls had colonoscopy for suspected IBD, with normal endoscopy and no IBD the following year. Study-wide findings and caveats: Acute severe colitis showed lower rectal diversity from clonal expansions. Ulcerative colitis patients shared more blood-rectal clones than controls.

Material for sequencing was blood. The sequence was obtained from a boy aged 10-17 years who was a control in a study of pediatric ulcerative colitis. The chain has TRBV6-6 and TRBJ2-7; no clear D. The CDR3 region is CASSYASPPSGYEQYF. DNA of the CDR3: TGTGCCAGCAGTTACGCCAGTCCACCCTCAGGCTACGAGCAGTACTTC.